This T cell receptor beta chain appears in the sequencing data of a study of persistence of HIV-infected CD4 T cells. About the research overall: The sample holds CD4+ T cells responsive to CMV or HIV-1 Gag.

Germline CDR1 and CDR2: WSHSY and SAAADI. This CDR3 is built from 15 residues. The V segment lost 3 bases and the J segment 7 bases; nucleotides outside the gene matches: 7. Lysates of CMV-infected fibroblasts at 9 to 10 ug/mL stimulated these cells. CD40L-negative CD69-negative CD45RO-high memory CD4+ T cells were sorted as populations depleted of antigen-responding cells. Donors had CD4+ T cell counts above 400 cells/uL and were CMV-seropositive. Sequencing used immunoSEQ version 4 in survey mode. Clones were read by immunoSEQ multiplex PCR, and TCRdb kept only the in-frame ones, dropping some. The sample lists approximately 35,000 clones, around 82% occurring once. In regard to this clone: Its antigen is not identified. Other nucleotide sequences from this sample produce the same CDR3.

The V call is TRBV10-2, the J call TRBJ2-7, with 12 bases lining up with TRBD1. The specimen was CD4+ T cells sorted from PBMCs after approximately 19-hour stimulation, collected from a patient who received antiretroviral therapy. This clonotype was sampled from an adult man with HIV who was CMV-seropositive. CDR3 bases: TGCGCCAGCAGTGAACCGGGACAGGGGGCAAGGGAGCAGTACTTC. Translated: CASSEPGQGAREQYF.